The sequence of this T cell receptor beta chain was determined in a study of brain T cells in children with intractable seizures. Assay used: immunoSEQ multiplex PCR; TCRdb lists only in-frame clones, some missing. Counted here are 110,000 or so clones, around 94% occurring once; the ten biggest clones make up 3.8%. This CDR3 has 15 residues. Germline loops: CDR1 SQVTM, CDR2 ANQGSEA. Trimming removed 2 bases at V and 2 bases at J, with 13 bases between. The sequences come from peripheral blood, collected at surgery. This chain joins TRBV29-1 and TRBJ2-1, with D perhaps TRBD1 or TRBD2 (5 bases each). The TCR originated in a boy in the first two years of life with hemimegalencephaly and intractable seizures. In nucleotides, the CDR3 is TGCAGCGTTGAAAAGGCAGGGAGTACCTACAATGAGCAGTTCTTC. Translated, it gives CSVEKAGSTYNEQFF.